This TCR beta chain appears in the sequencing data of a study of cytomegalovirus exposure and HLA in healthy donors. Regarding the study as a whole: Evidence from a later analysis indicated that most CMV-associated TCR beta chains looked HLA-restricted. In an earlier analysis, productive rearrangement rates for most beta V segments clustered near 90% or 30%. TCR association rates varied by HLA locus in a later analysis, with DRB1 highest and HLA-C lowest. With later analysis, a missense DCLRE1C variant became linked to TCR beta V- and J-gene trimming.

The PCR used 60 Vbeta and 13 Jbeta primers. Sequencing was performed with immunoSEQ multiplex PCR; in TCRdb, only in-frame clones are kept and a portion is missing. The sample consists of about 120,000 clones, roughly four fifths of them appearing once. The V gene lost 1 base and the J gene lost 2 bases, with 14 bases spanning the gap. This CDR3 comprises 16 residues. Germline CDR1 and CDR2: LGHNT and FRNRAP. A note on this clone: Its antigen remains unidentified.

Material: PBMCs. The rearrangement uses TRBV12-5 and TRBJ1-2, with TRBD1 as a possible D gene (5 bases). This sequence originates from a man aged 35-49 years in good health and CMV-seronegative. The CDR3 here is CASGLGGAHRNYGYTF. The DNA of the CDR3 is TGTGCTAGTGGTTTGGGCGGGGCACACCGGAACTATGGCTACACCTTC.